These 11 T cell receptor beta chains came from one sample sequenced in a study of blood T cell repertoires in COVID-19. The assay was immunoSEQ multiplex PCR, and TCRdb's table has in-frame clones only and misses some. Of approximately 360,000 clones detected, over 75% appear once; the ten largest clones hold about 1.9%. The sequencing sample was made of PBMCs or T cells enriched from blood (not recorded which). The receptors were gathered from a middle-aged man in a cohort exposed to, infected with or recovered from COVID-19 (not recorded which).

This clone turned up a few times. The chain is built from TRBV18 and TRBJ2-6; 8 bases align to TRBD1. The V and J ends lost 6 bases and 0 bases, in that order; junction bases with no gene match: 10. The germline V gene encodes CDR1 KGHSH and CDR2 LQKENI. The length of the CDR3 is 18 residues. CDR3: CASSRTGPTYSGANVLTF. CDR3 DNA: TGTGCCAGCTCTCGGACAGGGCCCACTTACTCTGGGGCCAACGTCCTGACTTTC.

This chain joins TRBV7-3 and TRBJ2-1; 8 bases are a match to TRBD2. Germline assignment: CDR1 SGHTA and CDR2 FQGTGA. This CDR3 has 15 residues. The J segment lost 7 bases and the V segment lost 2 bases, leaving 7 bases of the junction unmatched. The CDR3 DNA is TGTGCCAGCAGCTTATCACTAGCGGCTTGGAATGAGCAGTTCTTC. This sequence encodes CASSLSLAAWNEQFF.

The chain combines TRBV10-2 with TRBJ2-7, with TRBD1 matching 9 bases. In germline, CDR1 is WSHSY, CDR2 SAAADI. V lost 6 bases and J lost 2; bases outside the gene matches: 8. The CDR3 contains 15 residues. This CDR3 is CASSLDRGSPYEQYF. In nucleotides, the CDR3 is TGCGCCAGCAGCTTAGACAGGGGGAGCCCCTACGAGCAGTACTTC.

This chain connects TRBV19 to TRBJ1-4, with 7 bases aligning to TRBD1. This CDR3 comprises 16 residues. With V trimmed by 4 bases and J by 2 bases, 7 bases remained unmatched. Germline V CDR1 and CDR2: LNHDA, SQIVND (reference sequence). CDR3 bases: TGTGCCAGTAGTACTCGTATGACAGGGACTAATGAAAAACTGTTTTTT. Translated, it gives CASSTRMTGTNEKLFF. Supplemented by reference TRBV19 and TRBJ1-4, the full variable domain reads DGGITQSPKYLFRKEGQNVTLSCEQNLNHDAMYWYRQDPGQGLRLIYYSQIVNDFQKGDIAEGYSVSREKKESFPLTVTSAQKNPTAFYLCASSTRMTGTNEKLFFGSGTQLSVL.

In regard to this clone: Other DNA sequences in the same sample also yield this CDR3. The chain recombines TRBV5-1 with TRBJ1-2, with 8 bases that match TRBD1. The CDR3 runs to 14 residues. V was clipped by 1 base and J by 5 bases; unmatched bases: 4. Germline V gene data show CDR1 as SGHRS and CDR2 as YFSETQ. The CDR3: CASSLSDRAYGYTF. The CDR3 region has the DNA TGCGCCAGCAGCTTGTCGGACAGGGCTTATGGCTACACCTTC. The full variable domain, with the rest looked up from reference TRBV5-1 and TRBJ1-2, is KAGVTQTPRYLIKTRGQQVTLSCSPISGHRSVSWYQQTPGQGLQFLFEYFSETQRNKGNFPGRFSGRQFSNSRSEMNVSTLELGDSALYLCASSLSDRAYGYTFGSGTRLTVV.

This clone was observed a single time. This chain joins TRBV2 and TRBJ2-3; 15 positions agree with TRBD2. V was clipped by 8 bases and J by 0 bases; unmatched bases: 0. Germline CDR1 SNHLY, CDR2 FYNNEI. The length of the CDR3 is 15 residues. CDR3 sequence: CASGTSGRSTDTQYF. In DNA, the CDR3 is TGTGCCAGCGGGACTAGCGGGAGGAGCACAGATACGCAGTATTTT.

The chain combines TRBV11-2 with TRBJ2-7; a weak D match, TRBD2 (6 bases). From germline, CDR1 is SGHAT and CDR2 FQNNGV. V was pared by 1 base and J by 2 bases, with 9 bases between. The CDR3 has 14 amino acids. The CDR3 DNA follows: TGTGCCAGCAGCTTAGTGGAGGGGACCTACGAGCAGTACTTC. This codes for CASSLVEGTYEQYF.

This clone showed up just once. V is TRBV6-1 and J is TRBJ2-3, with D possibly TRBD2 on 6 matching bases. Germline V gene data show CDR1 as MNHNS and CDR2 as SASEGT. Trimming stripped 2 bases from V and 2 bases from J, with 11 bases between. The CDR3 consists of 15 residues. CDR3 sequence: CASSELATPTDTQYF. As DNA, the CDR3 is TGTGCCAGCAGTGAACTAGCGACTCCCACAGATACGCAGTATTTT.

The chain is built from TRBV7-3 and TRBJ2-2, with 7 bases aligning to TRBD1. The CDR3 runs 19 residues. V lost 5 bases and J lost 2; bases outside the gene matches: 17. Germline V gives CDR1 SGHTA, CDR2 FQGTGA. In DNA form, the CDR3 reads TGTGCCAGCAGCCCCCGACCCGGGCGACAGGGTACCAACACCGGGGAGCTGTTTTTT. Translation: CASSPRPGRQGTNTGELFF.

The chain recombines TRBV14 with TRBJ1-5; D perhaps matches TRBD1 (5 bases). The V end lost 1 base, the J end lost 0 bases, and 16 bases lay between the germline ends. CDR1 is SGHDN, CDR2 FVKESK, per germline. This CDR3 contains 18 residues. CDR3 residues: CASSQVVRRDYSNQPQHF. Written as DNA, the CDR3 is TGTGCCAGCAGCCAAGTAGTACGTAGGGACTATAGCAATCAGCCCCAGCATTTT.

The chain has TRBV5-4 and TRBJ1-2; D is undetermined. Looked up from germline, CDR1 is SGHNT and CDR2 is YYREEE (reference sequence). The CDR3 is 14 amino acids. V was pared by 2 bases and J by 2 bases, with 10 bases between. CDR3 in amino acids: CASSLGKQNYGYTF. The CDR3 DNA reads as TGTGCCAGCAGCTTAGGAAAACAGAACTATGGCTACACCTTC.